These 30 T cell receptor beta chains were sequenced from one sample in a study of early T cells in non-severe SARS-CoV-2 infection. Each CDR3 protein is one row after TCRdb ran MiXCR on the 5' RACE reads. The sample yields 50,000 to 60,000 distinct CDR3 sequences, 7.7% seen once. Sequencing was done on a sample of whole blood. These receptors all come from an adult who was a healthcare worker with PCR-confirmed SARS-CoV-2 infection or an uninfected control (not recorded which).

This clonotype was counted a few times. The rearrangement links TRBV18 to TRBJ2-1; the match to TRBD2 covers 8 bases. The CDR3 consists of 15 residues. The J segment lost 7 bases and the V segment lost 2 bases, leaving 7 bases of the junction unmatched. The germline V gene encodes CDR1 KGHSH and CDR2 LQKENI. CDR3 amino acids: CASSPEAGATNEQFF. CDR3 DNA sequence: TGTGCCAGCTCACCAGAAGCGGGAGCTACGAATGAGCAGTTCTTC.

This clonotype is judged medium-sized. The CDR3 DNA reads TGTGCCAGCAGCCTGGGAGGAGCGGGAGGCCTAGCCAAAAACATTCAGTACTTC. Translated: CASSLGGAGGLAKNIQYF. This chain links TRBV6-6 with TRBJ2-4, with 9 bases aligning to TRBD2. Germline lookup yields CDR1 MNHNY and CDR2 SVGAGI (reference sequence). Losses at the gene ends were 6 bases for V and 0 bases for J; bases not matched to a gene: 12. The CDR3 spans 18 residues.

This clonotype was detected ten times or more. CDR3: CASSIRAVADNEQFF. The CDR3 DNA follows: TGTGCCAGTAGTATACGTGCTGTAGCGGACAATGAGCAGTTCTTC. The chain recombines TRBV19 with TRBJ2-1, with D perhaps matching TRBD2 (6 bases). Germline V gives CDR1 LNHDA, CDR2 SQIVND (reference sequence). Trimming pared 2 bases from V and 5 bases from J, leaving 13 bases between. The CDR3 contains 15 residues. Full variable domain (outside the CDR3, taken from reference TRBV19 and TRBJ2-1): DGGITQSPKYLFRKEGQNVTLSCEQNLNHDAMYWYRQDPGQGLRLIYYSQIVNDFQKGDIAEGYSVSREKKESFPLTVTSAQKNPTAFYLCASSIRAVADNEQFFGPGTRLTVL.

The sample holds a few counts of this clonotype. The CDR3 is CASSLEGQPYEQYF. In DNA form, the CDR3 reads TGCGCCAGCAGCTTGGAGGGACAGCCCTACGAGCAGTACTTC. The chain uses TRBV5-1 and TRBJ2-7; 7 nucleotides match TRBD1. Germline CDR1 and CDR2: SGHRS and YFSETQ. Losses at the gene ends were 0 bases for V and 2 bases for J; bases not matched to a gene: 2. This CDR3 is 14 amino acids long.

This clonotype came up a few times. The V call is TRBV7-7, the J call TRBJ1-1; D remains ambiguous. This CDR3 is 10 amino acids long. V gave up 2 bases and J gave up 9 bases, with 4 bases separating them. CDR1 and CDR2 from the germline V gene are SSHAT and FNYEAQ (reference sequence). The CDR3, as DNA: TGTGCCAGCAGCTTACTCCAAGCTTTCTTT. This codes for CASSLLQAFF. The whole variable domain, remainder taken from reference TRBV7-7 and TRBJ1-1, is GAGVSQSPRYKVTKRGQDVTLRCDPISSHATLYWYQQALGQGPEFLTYFNYEAQPDKSGLPSDRFSAERPEGSISTLTIQRTEQRDSAMYRCASSLLQAFFGQGTRLTVV.

This clonotype was found many times. The gene calls are TRBV7-9 and TRBJ2-7, with a weak D call TRBD1 (5 bases). This CDR3 comprises 14 residues. Germline CDR1 SEHNR, CDR2 FQNEAQ (reference sequence). V was cut by 5 bases and J by 1 base, with 12 bases left in between. The CDR3 DNA reads as TGTGCCAGCAGCCCCTGGGGCGAGTCCTACGAGCAGTACTTC. Encoded protein: CASSPWGESYEQYF. Full variable domain (rest looked up from reference TRBV7-9 and TRBJ2-7): DTGVSQNPRHKITKRGQNVTFRCDPISEHNRLYWYRQTLGQGPEFLTYFQNEAQLEKSRLLSDRFSAERPKGSFSTLEIQRTEQGDSAMYLCASSPWGESYEQYFGPGTRLTVT.

The chain carries TRBV5-1 and TRBJ2-7, with TRBD2 matching over 7 bases. The CDR3 consists of 13 residues. Germline V gene lookup returns CDR1 SGHRS and CDR2 YFSETQ. The J segment lost 5 bases and the V segment lost 3 bases, leaving 5 bases of the junction unmatched. The CDR3 region has the DNA TGCGCCAGCAGCTGGCGGGGGACGGACGAGCAGTACTTC. Translated: CASSWRGTDEQYF. Using reference TRBV5-1 and TRBJ2-7 for the parts outside the CDR3, the full variable domain is KAGVTQTPRYLIKTRGQQVTLSCSPISGHRSVSWYQQTPGQGLQFLFEYFSETQRNKGNFPGRFSGRQFSNSRSEMNVSTLELGDSALYLCASSWRGTDEQYFGPGTRLTVT.

This clonotype was seen only a few times. V usage is TRBV20-1 and J usage is TRBJ2-1, with D perhaps matching TRBD2 (6 bases). CDR1 is DFQATT and CDR2 is SNEGSKA in the germline V gene (reference sequence). The V end was cut by 8 bases, the J end by 0 bases, with 17 bases between. The CDR3 contains 15 residues. CDR3 sequence: CSPSWAGSSYNEQFF. In nucleotides, the CDR3 is TGCAGTCCTTCTTGGGCGGGGAGCTCCTACAATGAGCAGTTCTTC.

This clonotype was found many times. The chain recombines TRBV6-6 with TRBJ2-7; D remains unclear. V was cut by 5 bases and J by 0 bases, with 5 bases left in between. The germline CDR1 and CDR2 sequences are MNHNY and SVGAGI (reference sequence). The CDR3 covers 12 residues. In nucleotides, the CDR3 is TGTGCCAGCAGTAAACTCTCCTACGAGCAGTACTTC. This translates into CASSKLSYEQYF.

This clonotype was recorded at least ten times. The chain employs TRBV20-1 and TRBJ2-2; no reliable D call. The CDR3 is made up of 14 amino acids. V was clipped by 0 bases and J by 4 bases, with 9 bases between them. In germline, CDR1 is DFQATT, CDR2 SNEGSKA (reference sequence). The CDR3 region has the DNA TGCAGTGCTAGAGAGACCCCTGTCACCGGGGAGCTGTTTTTT. Translated, it gives CSARETPVTGELFF.

The chain joins TRBV27 to TRBJ1-1, with D maybe TRBD1 (5 bases). Trimming pared 6 bases from V and 4 bases from J, leaving 18 bases between. Germline V gene sequence: CDR1 MNHEY, CDR2 SMNVEV (reference sequence). The CDR3 covers 15 residues. The CDR3 here is CASRPAGTAGTEAFF. CDR3 DNA: TGTGCCAGCAGACCAGCCGGGACGGCGGGCACTGAAGCTTTCTTT.

This clonotype occurred a few times. This chain joins TRBV27 and TRBJ2-7; tentatively, D is TRBD1 (6 bases). Trimming took 1 base from V and 1 from J, leaving 14 bases between them. This CDR3 contains 16 residues. The V gene's germline CDR1 is MNHEY and CDR2 SMNVEV (reference sequence). The CDR3 sequence is CASSLYPGVASYEQYF. The CDR3 DNA reads TGTGCCAGCAGTTTATATCCAGGGGTAGCATCCTACGAGCAGTACTTC.

This clonotype was detected ten times or more. The chain has TRBV28 and TRBJ1-1; D remains unclear. From germline, CDR1 is MDHEN and CDR2 SYDVKM. CDR3 length: 15 residues. V lost 5 bases and J lost 4, with 17 bases in between. The CDR3 DNA sequence: TGTGCCAGCAGTCCTAACGAGGGTCGGTCCACTGAAGCTTTCTTT. The encoded protein is CASSPNEGRSTEAFF.

This clonotype came up many times. The V gene is TRBV12-5, the J gene TRBJ2-7; 9 nucleotides agree with TRBD1. This CDR3 spans 14 amino acids. Germline values: CDR1 LGHNT, CDR2 FRNRAP. V gave up 5 bases and J gave up 5 bases; unmatched junction bases: 7. In DNA, the CDR3 is TGTGCTAGTGGTCCTGGACAGGGGAGCGACGAGCAGTACTTC. Its translation: CASGPGQGSDEQYF.

In this sample, this clonotype turned up a few times. The chain is built from TRBV20-1 and TRBJ2-3; TRBD2 aligns across 8 bases. Germline V gene sequence: CDR1 DFQATT, CDR2 SNEGSKA (reference sequence). This CDR3 region has 15 residues. J gave up 5 bases and V 5 bases, and 12 bases lay outside the gene matches. The CDR3 DNA reads as TGCAGTGCTGGCCCCTCAGCGGGAGTTGGAGATACGCAGTATTTT. It encodes CSAGPSAGVGDTQYF.

The genes are TRBV7-9 and TRBJ1-4; D is unresolved. The CDR3 runs 16 residues. CDR1 SEHNR and CDR2 FQNEAQ come from the germline V gene (reference sequence). The V and J ends lost 5 bases and 6 bases respectively, with 19 bases between them. The DNA of the CDR3 is TGTGCCAGCAGCCCCCTCCCCGGTGAGGAGCATGAAAAACTGTTTTTT. Its translation is CASSPLPGEEHEKLFF.

The sample holds a few counts of this clonotype. The chain employs TRBV21-1 and TRBJ2-4; no check of the table's D call, TRBD1, against the DNA was made. TRBV21-1 is marked as a pseudogene. This CDR3 is built from 14 residues. The CDR3 DNA is TGTGCCAGCTATCCCAGGGGGTCAGAAAACATTCAGTACTTC. Protein: CASYPRGSENIQYF.

The chain is built from TRBV18 and TRBJ2-2; TRBD2 matches at 9 bases. The germline V gene encodes CDR1 KGHSH and CDR2 LQKENI. The CDR3 loop spans 15 amino acids. J lost 5 bases, V lost 2 bases, and 3 bases had no gene match. The CDR3: CASSPDLAGTGELFF. The CDR3, as DNA: TGTGCCAGCTCACCAGACCTAGCGGGGACCGGGGAGCTGTTTTTT.

This clonotype was detected a few times. J is TRBJ2-5 and V is TRBV13; the D is unclear. Germline CDR1 and CDR2: PRHDT and FYEKMQ (reference sequence). V gave up 1 base and J gave up 2 bases, with 5 bases separating them. CDR3 length equals 13 residues. In nucleotides, the CDR3 is TGTGCCAGCAGCTTAGATAAACAAGAGACCCAGTACTTC. Encoded protein: CASSLDKQETQYF.

Many counts were recorded for this clonotype. This sequence joins TRBV7-9 and TRBJ2-1, with TRBD2 as a possible D gene (5 bases). CDR3 length equals 14 residues. Trimming left V 4 bases short and J 8 bases short, with 15 bases between. CDR1 is SEHNR, CDR2 FQNEAQ, per germline (reference sequence). The CDR3 bases are TGTGCCAGCAGCTCGGCCTTGTTGAGGGATGAGCAGTTCTTC. Protein product: CASSSALLRDEQFF.

The chain links TRBV29-1 to TRBJ2-7; D may correspond to TRBD1 or TRBD2 (5 bases each). This CDR3 is built from 13 residues. Germline V gene data show CDR1 as SQVTM and CDR2 as ANQGSEA. The germline V and J ends were trimmed by 4 bases and 2 bases, with 12 bases remaining between them. CDR3 in amino acids: CSVALGEPYEQYF. In nucleotides, the CDR3 is TGCAGCGTTGCTTTGGGGGAACCCTACGAGCAGTACTTC.

In its sample, this clonotype was seen many times. The chain employs TRBV30 and TRBJ1-2, with 7 bases lining up with TRBD1. CDR3 length: 15 amino acids. Germline loops: CDR1 GTSNPN, CDR2 SVGIG (reference sequence). V lost 3 bases, J lost 4 bases, and 11 bases stayed unmatched. This CDR3 is CAWSRPDRQGYGYTF. For the CDR3, the DNA is TGTGCCTGGAGCCGTCCGGACAGGCAAGGCTATGGCTACACCTTC.

This clonotype showed up many times. V gene TRBV5-6 combines with J gene TRBJ1-2; a weak D match, TRBD1 (5 bases). The CDR3 runs 13 residues. V lost 2 bases and J 1 base, leaving 6 bases between the germline ends. Germline V CDR1 and CDR2: SGHDT, YYEEEE. Here the CDR3 reads CASSLQDNYGYTF. DNA of the CDR3: TGTGCCAGCAGCTTACAGGATAACTATGGCTACACCTTC.

In its sample, this clonotype was seen many times. This CDR3 is CSAVLGQGSRHEQYF. DNA of the CDR3: TGCAGTGCAGTACTGGGACAGGGATCGCGTCACGAGCAGTACTTC. V is TRBV20-1 and J is TRBJ2-7; the match to TRBD1 covers 9 bases. The CDR3 runs 15 residues. Per germline, CDR1 DFQATT and CDR2 SNEGSKA (reference sequence). V shed 6 bases and J 5 bases; nucleotides not matched to a gene: 14.

This clonotype was counted many times. The chain employs TRBV27 and TRBJ2-7, with a weak D call TRBD2 (6 bases). The CDR3 is made up of 15 amino acids. The V gene's germline CDR1 is MNHEY and CDR2 SMNVEV (reference sequence). Trimming cost V 2 bases and J 3 bases, with 14 bases left between them. The CDR3: CASSLRTGLIYEQYF. DNA for the CDR3: TGTGCCAGCAGTTTACGGACGGGACTGATCTACGAGCAGTACTTC.

In this sample, this clonotype turned up many times. The rearrangement links TRBV28 to TRBJ1-1; no reliable D call. CDR3 length: 14 amino acids. Trimming left V 3 bases short and J 1 base short, with 9 bases between. CDR1 and CDR2 from the germline V gene are MDHEN and SYDVKM. CDR3 loop: CASSFFSGNTEAFF. For the CDR3, the DNA is TGTGCCAGCAGTTTCTTTTCTGGGAACACTGAAGCTTTCTTT.

To note about this clonotype: A much bigger clone sits one base away, suggesting this may be a read error. The chain links TRBV28 to TRBJ2-2, with D unclear. The CDR3 is made up of 13 amino acids. Germline V gene data show CDR1 as MDHEN and CDR2 as SYDVKM. The CDR3 spells CVSSTPTTGELFF. In DNA form, the CDR3 reads TGTGTCAGCAGTACACCCACCACCGGGGAGCTGTTTTTT. Full variable domain (remainder filled in from reference TRBV28 and TRBJ2-2): DVKVTQSSRYLVKRTGEKVFLECVQDMDHENMFWYRQDPGLGLRLIYFSYDVKMKEKGDIPEGYSVSREKKERFSLILESASTNQTSMYLCVSSTPTTGELFFGEGSRLTVL.

This clonotype was recorded a few times. The genes are TRBV7-9 and TRBJ2-2, with TRBD2 as a possible D gene (6 bases). Per the germline V gene, CDR1 is SEHNR and CDR2 is FQNEAQ (reference sequence). The CDR3 sequence is 16 residues long. Between the trimmed V and J ends, which lost 8 bases and 2 bases, there was a span of 18 bases. CDR3 residues: CASALTSGLNTGELFF. The CDR3 region has the DNA TGTGCCAGCGCCCTGACGAGCGGGCTAAACACCGGGGAGCTGTTTTTT.

This clonotype was seen ten or more times. The CDR3 DNA reads TGTGCCACCAGCAGAGCCGGTGAGCAGTTCTTC. Its protein is CATSRAGEQFF. J is TRBJ2-1 and V is TRBV15; D unresolved. The CDR3 is 11 amino acids. Per the germline V gene, CDR1 is LNHNV and CDR2 is YYDKDF (reference sequence). The V end was cut by 1 base, the J end by 9 bases, with 4 bases between.

This chain uses TRBV29-1 with TRBJ2-4, with unresolved D. Trimming pared 0 bases from V and 7 bases from J, leaving 13 bases between. Germline CDR1 reads SQVTM; CDR2 reads ANQGSEA. This CDR3 has 14 amino acids. In DNA, the CDR3 is TGCAGCGTTGAAGATTTCAACGGCGACAACATTCAGTACTTC. It yields the protein CSVEDFNGDNIQYF.